This T cell receptor (beta chain) was recovered during a study of cytomegalovirus exposure and HLA in healthy donors. The germline V gene has CDR1 SGHTA and CDR2 FQGNSA. V lost 2 bases, J lost 0 bases, and 8 bases lay in between. The CDR3 covers 15 residues. As regards this clone: Its antigen is unknown.

The PCR employed 60 Vbeta primers together with 13 Jbeta primers. As processed by the authors: A follow-up analysis tallied about 80 million unique TCR beta chains, some 11 million shared. Assay used: immunoSEQ multiplex PCR; TCRdb lists only in-frame clones, some missing. The V and J calls and clone size are taken from that table; D and trimming were inferred from the DNA. Among about 160,000 clones listed, roughly 85% were seen once. Whole-study results and caveats: Many donors carried some public TCRs, although rarity characterized most TCR sequences. In a later analysis, an Asian-associated ancestry cluster reportedly showed fewer N-insertions than the roughly 730-donor mean. Analyzed later, association rates of TCRs varied across HLA loci, with DRB1 most and HLA-C fewest.

Material: PBMCs. The J gene is TRBJ1-3, the V gene TRBV7-2; D is unclear. The sequence was obtained from a man aged 18-30 years in good health and CMV-seropositive. CDR3 in DNA: TGTGCCAGCAGCTTATTTTATAGCTCTGGAAACACCATATATTTT. Protein product: CASSLFYSSGNTIYF.